These 32 T cell receptor beta chains were sequenced from one sample in a study of cytomegalovirus exposure and HLA in healthy donors. PCR was performed using 60 Vbeta and 13 Jbeta primers. This table comes from immunoSEQ multiplex PCR, and its TCRdb copy is limited to in-frame clones, with some not included. The table shows 100,000 to 150,000 clones, with about 83% occurring only once. Input material: PBMCs. These receptors all come from a man aged 25 to 40 in good health and CMV-seronegative.

This clone occurred a few times. This chain connects TRBV2 to TRBJ2-2, with TRBD1 matching 7 bases. This CDR3 spans 15 amino acids. The germline V gene encodes CDR1 SNHLY and CDR2 FYNNEI. With 4 bases clipped from V and 4 bases from J, the junction kept 6 bases outside the gene matches. The chain's CDR3 is CASSAQGRVTGELFF. The CDR3 DNA follows: TGTGCCAGCAGTGCACAGGGGCGGGTCACCGGGGAGCTGTTTTTT.

The table lists this clone with a few counts. The rearrangement joins TRBV5-5 to TRBJ1-2; 7 bases line up with TRBD1. Per the germline V gene, CDR1 is SGHKS and CDR2 is YYEKEE (reference sequence). Trimming took 4 bases from V and 10 from J; bases not matched to a gene: 7. This CDR3 has 12 residues. As DNA, the CDR3 is TGTGCCAGCAGCAGATCAGACAGGGCCTACACCTTC. Protein product: CASSRSDRAYTF.

This clone was observed a handful of times. The chain combines TRBV6-1 with TRBJ1-1; 7 bases are shared with TRBD1. V shed 1 base and J 4 bases; nucleotides not matched to a gene: 9. Looked up from germline, CDR1 is MNHNS and CDR2 is SASEGT. The CDR3 length is 16 residues. The CDR3 coding sequence is TGTGCCAGCAGTGAAGGCCCCTCTTCAGGGGGCACTGAAGCTTTCTTT. Protein product: CASSEGPSSGGTEAFF.

The chain couples TRBV4-2 to TRBJ1-2, with a weak D call TRBD1 (5 bases). The CDR3 is 12 residues long. Germline V gives CDR1 LGHNA, CDR2 YNFKEQ. Between the trimmed V and J ends, which lost 0 bases and 8 bases, there was a span of 7 bases. In DNA, the CDR3 is TGTGCCAGCAGCCAAGAGGCAGGGGGCTACACCTTC. It codes for CASSQEAGGYTF.

The genes are TRBV14 and TRBJ1-4; no firm D call. Trimming left V 0 bases short and J 5 bases short, with 10 bases between. Per the germline V gene, CDR1 is SGHDN and CDR2 is FVKESK. The CDR3 spans 15 residues. The DNA for the CDR3 is TGTGCCAGCAGCCAAGATCTGGGAGTCAATGAAAAACTGTTTTTT. This gives the protein CASSQDLGVNEKLFF. The full variable domain, with the rest looked up from reference TRBV14 and TRBJ1-4, is EAGVTQFPSHSVIEKGQTVTLRCDPISGHDNLYWYRRVMGKEIKFLLHFVKESKQDESGMPNNRFLAERTGGTYSTLKVQPAELEDSGVYFCASSQDLGVNEKLFFGSGTQLSVL.

The chain carries TRBV27 and TRBJ2-7; 8 nucleotides match TRBD2. V lost 8 bases, J lost 2 bases, and 11 bases stayed unmatched. Germline V CDR1 and CDR2: MNHEY, SMNVEV (reference sequence). The CDR3 loop spans 15 amino acids. CDR3 sequence: CASAPLAAITYEQYF. The CDR3 nucleotides are TGTGCCAGCGCCCCACTAGCGGCAATTACCTACGAGCAGTACTTC.

The chain is built from TRBV10-3 and TRBJ1-2, with D possibly being TRBD1 (5 bases). The CDR3 runs 14 residues. Per the germline V gene, CDR1 is ENHRY and CDR2 is SYGVKD. The V end lost 7 bases, the J end lost 7 bases, and 19 bases lay between the germline ends. CDR3 protein: CAINQGLKISGYTF. For the CDR3, the DNA is TGTGCCATCAATCAGGGTTTAAAAATTAGTGGCTACACCTTC.

This clone appeared a single time. This chain connects TRBV5-6 to TRBJ1-1, with 9 positions matching TRBD1. The germline V gene encodes CDR1 SGHDT and CDR2 YYEEEE. CDR3 length equals 16 residues. Losses at the gene ends were 3 bases for V and 3 bases for J; bases not matched to a gene: 9. The CDR3 loop is CASSSQGAMKDTEAFF. The CDR3 nucleotides read TGTGCCAGCAGCTCACAGGGGGCTATGAAGGACACTGAAGCTTTCTTT.

V usage is TRBV6-5 and J usage is TRBJ2-5, with D perhaps TRBD1 (6 bases). CDR3 length: 13 residues. Between the trimmed V and J ends, which lost 0 bases and 11 bases, there was a span of 13 bases. Per the germline V gene, CDR1 is MNHEY and CDR2 is SVGAGI. In nucleotides, the CDR3 is TGTGCCAGCAGTTACTCGGATTCAGGGGAGCAGTACTTC. This encodes CASSYSDSGEQYF.

CDR3 residues: CASSLRLDSYNEQFF. Here the CDR3 DNA reads TGTGCCAGCAGCTTGAGGCTAGACTCCTACAATGAGCAGTTCTTC. This chain connects TRBV5-6 to TRBJ2-1; no firm D call. Trimming removed 1 base from V and 0 bases from J, with 8 bases in between. Per the germline V gene, CDR1 is SGHDT and CDR2 is YYEEEE. The CDR3 runs to 15 residues.

The chain uses TRBV27 and TRBJ2-7, with D uncertain. The CDR3 extends over 14 amino acids. The V end lost 3 bases, the J end lost 6 bases, and 15 bases lay between the germline ends. The germline CDR1 and CDR2 sequences are MNHEY and SMNVEV (reference sequence). The CDR3, as DNA: TGTGCCAGCAGTTTCGAAAATTCCCACTTCGAGCAGTACTTC. It is translated as CASSFENSHFEQYF.

The chain joins TRBV20-1 to TRBJ1-2, with TRBD1 matching 10 bases. The germline V gene has CDR1 DFQATT and CDR2 SNEGSKA (reference sequence). There are 11 residues in the CDR3. V was pared by 7 bases and J by 4 bases, with 0 bases of the junction left unmatched. The CDR3 sequence is CSGDRGYGYTF. CDR3 DNA sequence: TGCAGTGGGGACAGGGGCTATGGCTACACCTTC.

This chain joins TRBV9 and TRBJ1-3; 9 nucleotides agree with TRBD1. V dropped 4 bases and J dropped 4; count of bases not matched to a gene: 9. This CDR3 region has 16 residues. CDR1 SGDLS and CDR2 YYNGEE come from the germline V gene. DNA of the CDR3: TGTGCCAGCAGCACTCACGGACAGGGGACCGGAAACACCATATATTTT. As protein: CASSTHGQGTGNTIYF.

The rearrangement joins TRBV1 to TRBJ1-1. TRBV1 is flagged as a pseudogene. The length of the CDR3 is 11 residues. This CDR3 reads CTSSQPREAFF. CDR3 nucleotides: TGCACCAGCAGCCAGCCCCGGGAAGCTTTCTTT.

The rearrangement uses TRBV4-1 and TRBJ1-5; tentative D call: TRBD1 (5 bases). Trimming cost V 0 bases and J 5 bases, with 14 bases left between them. Germline loops: CDR1 MGHRA, CDR2 YSYEKL. There are 16 residues in the CDR3. The CDR3 nucleotides are TGCGCCAGCAGCCAAGAGGGGGGGAGTGGGGATCAGCCCCAGCATTTT. Residues: CASSQEGGSGDQPQHF.

This clone was detected only once. V and J are TRBV25-1 and TRBJ1-2, with 9 bases fitting TRBD1. Germline CDR1 MGHDK, CDR2 SYGVNS. With 1 base clipped from V and 5 bases from J, the junction kept 2 bases outside the gene matches. This CDR3 is built from 14 residues. CDR3 nucleotide sequence: TGTGCCAGCAGTGAATTGGGACAGGGTTATGGCTACACCTTC. Its protein is CASSELGQGYGYTF.

The chain carries TRBV5-1 and TRBJ2-7; 11 positions match TRBD2. With V trimmed by 0 bases and J by 8 bases, 10 bases remained unmatched. Germline V gene lookup returns CDR1 SGHRS and CDR2 YFSETQ. The CDR3 extends over 16 amino acids. The CDR3, as DNA: TGCGCCAGCAGCTTGGAGCTACCGGGACTAGCGGAGAAGCAGTACTTC. This encodes CASSLELPGLAEKQYF. The variable domain in full, completed from reference TRBV5-1 and TRBJ2-7, reads KAGVTQTPRYLIKTRGQQVTLSCSPISGHRSVSWYQQTPGQGLQFLFEYFSETQRNKGNFPGRFSGRQFSNSRSEMNVSTLELGDSALYLCASSLELPGLAEKQYFGPGTRLTVT.

The chain recombines TRBV7-2 with TRBJ2-1, with TRBD2 as a possible D gene (5 bases). The CDR3 has 14 amino acids. The V gene's germline CDR1 is SGHTA and CDR2 FQGNSA. The V gene lost 4 bases and the J gene lost 4 bases, with 11 bases spanning the gap. The CDR3, as DNA: TGTGCCAGCAGCTCCAGCGGATTATACAATGAGCAGTTCTTC. It translates to CASSSSGLYNEQFF.

This chain uses TRBV2 with TRBJ1-1; 10 nucleotides align to TRBD1. Germline lookup yields CDR1 SNHLY and CDR2 FYNNEI. With 1 base clipped from V and 0 bases from J, the junction kept 5 bases outside the gene matches. This CDR3 has 17 residues. The CDR3 bases are TGTGCCAGCAGTGAAGAGGGACAGGGGAGGATGAACACTGAAGCTTTCTTT. It yields the protein CASSEEGQGRMNTEAFF.

This clone was recorded only once. The chain recombines TRBV18 with TRBJ1-5; D not resolved. Germline values: CDR1 KGHSH, CDR2 LQKENI. V was cut by 6 bases and J by 0 bases, with 12 bases left in between. This CDR3 is 15 amino acids long. In DNA, the CDR3 is TGTGCCAGCTCTTCCGCAGATTATAGCAATCAGCCCCAGCATTTT. Translated: CASSSADYSNQPQHF. The entire variable domain, with the rest obtained from reference TRBV18 and TRBJ1-5, is as follows: NAGVMQNPRHLVRRRGQEARLRCSPMKGHSHVYWYRQLPEEGLKFMVYLQKENIIDESGMPKERFSAEFPKEGPSILRIQQVVRGDSAAYFCASSSADYSNQPQHFGDGTRLSIL.

The table lists this clone with a few counts. The V and J genes are TRBV5-4 and TRBJ2-2, with D possibly TRBD2 on 5 matching bases. CDR3 length: 15 amino acids. V was pared by 4 bases and J by 0 bases, with 10 bases between. Per germline, CDR1 SGHNT and CDR2 YYREEE (reference sequence). The CDR3 reads CASSPDLTNTGELFF. CDR3 sequence (DNA): TGTGCCAGCAGCCCGGACTTAACGAACACCGGGGAGCTGTTTTTT.

This chain uses TRBV5-1 with TRBJ1-1; 8 positions agree with TRBD1. The germline V gene has CDR1 SGHRS and CDR2 YFSETQ. Trimming at V came to 0 bases and at J to 8 bases, leaving 3 bases not matched to a gene. This CDR3 contains 13 residues. Written as DNA, the CDR3 is TGCGCCAGCAGCTTGGGACCAGGGGGCGAAGCTTTCTTT. Protein sequence: CASSLGPGGEAFF.

The rearrangement uses TRBV7-2 and TRBJ1-2; 10 positions agree with TRBD1. Germline V lookup: CDR1 SGHTA, CDR2 FQGNSA. V was clipped by 4 bases and J by 3 bases; unmatched bases: 8. The CDR3 totals 16 residues. In nucleotides, the CDR3 is TGTGCCAGCAGCTCTAGACAGGGGGCGAGGGACTATGGCTACACCTTC. Its protein is CASSSRQGARDYGYTF.

This clone was recorded once. The chain joins TRBV6-5 to TRBJ1-3; D is unclear. V shed 0 bases and J shed 0 bases, with 9 bases lying between them. Germline-derived CDR1 and CDR2 are MNHEY and SVGAGI. The CDR3 has 16 residues. In nucleotides, the CDR3 is TGTGCCAGCAGTTACTCTGAGGTTAACTCTGGAAACACCATATATTTT. Translating it yields CASSYSEVNSGNTIYF.

The chain couples TRBV11-2 to TRBJ1-3; D remains ambiguous. The CDR3 length is 14 residues. Trimming shortened V by 0 bases and J by 0 bases, and 3 bases separated the two germline ends. CDR1 SGHAT and CDR2 FQNNGV come from the germline V gene. The CDR3 DNA follows: TGTGCCAGCAGCTTAGAAGCCTCTGGAAACACCATATATTTT. This translates into CASSLEASGNTIYF.

The gene calls are TRBV19 and TRBJ1-5; 10 bases map to TRBD1. This CDR3 is built from 15 residues. The ends lost 6 bases at V and 4 bases at J; junction bases unmatched: 6. From germline, CDR1 is LNHDA and CDR2 SQIVND (reference sequence). The CDR3 is CASRKGQGLNQPQHF. For the CDR3, the DNA is TGTGCCAGTAGAAAGGGACAGGGGTTAAATCAGCCCCAGCATTTT.

The chain couples TRBV6-5 to TRBJ2-2; 9 bases are shared with TRBD1. J gave up 7 bases and V 4 bases, and 4 bases lay outside the gene matches. The germline CDR1 and CDR2 sequences are MNHEY and SVGAGI. CDR3 length: 14 residues. CDR3 amino acids: CASSSDRGGGELFF. The CDR3 bases are TGTGCCAGCAGTTCGGACAGGGGCGGCGGGGAGCTGTTTTTT.

The CDR3 sequence: CASSLEPTGDTEAFF. DNA of the CDR3: TGCGCCAGCAGCTTGGAACCGACAGGGGACACTGAAGCTTTCTTT. The chain uses TRBV5-1 and TRBJ1-1; TRBD1 matches 8 bases. The CDR3 is 15 amino acids. V shed 0 bases, J shed 3 bases, and the junction held 4 bases outside the gene matches. Per germline, CDR1 SGHRS and CDR2 YFSETQ.

This clone occurred a few times. The rearrangement links TRBV30 to TRBJ1-2, with TRBD1 matching 7 bases. Germline V lookup: CDR1 GTSNPN, CDR2 SVGIG (reference sequence). CDR3 length: 13 amino acids. J was trimmed by 4 bases and V by 1 base; bases with no gene match: 3. DNA for the CDR3: TGTGCCTGGAGTGAGGGGGCTACCTATGGCTACACCTTC. Protein: CAWSEGATYGYTF.

This rearrangement joins TRBV7-2 to TRBJ2-5; possibly TRBD2 for D (7 bases). Germline CDR1 and CDR2: SGHTA and FQGNSA. V dropped 0 bases and J dropped 4 bases, with 12 bases sitting between them. The CDR3 totals 15 residues. DNA for the CDR3: TGTGCCAGCAGCTTAGCGGGGGGGCTAGGAGAGACCCAGTACTTC. It is translated as CASSLAGGLGETQYF. The full variable domain, with the rest looked up from reference TRBV7-2 and TRBJ2-5, is GAGVSQSPSNKVTEKGKDVELRCDPISGHTALYWYRQSLGQGLEFLIYFQGNSAPDKSGLPSDRFSAERTGGSVSTLTIQRTQQEDSAVYLCASSLAGGLGETQYFGPGTRLLVL.

The CDR3 bases are TGTGCTAGTGGTTTGACGGACAGGGGGAGACACAATGAGCAGTTCTTC. Translation gives CASGLTDRGRHNEQFF. The chain couples TRBV12-5 to TRBJ2-1; 10 positions agree with TRBD1. Germline CDR1 LGHNT, CDR2 FRNRAP. The CDR3 has 16 residues. Trimming cost V 2 bases and J 5 bases; bases outside gene matches: 6.

This clone showed up just a few times. In nucleotides, the CDR3 is TGCGCCAGCAGCTTGCAGGGCGAAAAACTGTTTTTT. Amino acid sequence: CASSLQGEKLFF. The V gene is TRBV5-1, the J gene TRBJ1-4, with D maybe TRBD1 (5 bases). The V end was cut by 1 base, the J end by 8 bases, with 6 bases between. The germline gives CDR1 SGHRS, CDR2 YFSETQ. This CDR3 has 12 residues.